This TCR beta chain was sequenced in a study of Ad26.COV2.S vaccination and SARS-CoV-2 variants. Study-wide context: Into the muscle, Ad26.COV2.S was dosed once or twice, 56 days apart.

Germline CDR1 SQVTM, CDR2 ANQGSEA. V lost 5 bases and J 3 bases, leaving 5 bases between the germline ends. The CDR3 is made up of 10 amino acids. Indicated treatment: some 19 received Ad26.COV2.S at low or high dose, single or two shots; 5 received placebo; per-sample allocation not given. The study sampled participants on day 63 after the first vaccine or placebo injection. Based in Boston, the donor was an adult of 18-55 years. Data came from immunoSEQ multiplex PCR; TCRdb stores just in-frame clones and leaves some out. The sample includes around 340,000 clones, about 87% seen only once; the top ten take 6.4%. This clone was counted a single time.

This chain links TRBV29-1 with TRBJ2-7; no clear D. The receptor was derived from a person aged 18-65 years who received the Ad26.COV2.S COVID-19 vaccine or a placebo. Specimen: peripheral blood, collected in a trial of Ad26.COV2.S vaccine versus placebo. The CDR3 here is CSVMNYEQYF. The CDR3 DNA reads as TGCAGCGTTATGAACTACGAGCAGTACTTC.